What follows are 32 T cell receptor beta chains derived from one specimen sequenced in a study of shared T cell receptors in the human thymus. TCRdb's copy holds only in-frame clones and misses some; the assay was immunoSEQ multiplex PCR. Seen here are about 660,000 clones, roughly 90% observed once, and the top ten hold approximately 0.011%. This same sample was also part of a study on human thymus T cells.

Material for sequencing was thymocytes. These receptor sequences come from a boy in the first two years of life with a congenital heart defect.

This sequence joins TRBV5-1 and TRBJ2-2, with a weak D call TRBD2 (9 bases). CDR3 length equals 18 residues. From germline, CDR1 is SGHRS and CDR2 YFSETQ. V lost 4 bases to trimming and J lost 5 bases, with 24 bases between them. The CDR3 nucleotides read TGCGCCAGCAGCCCCCAGGGGGCGGGAGGGGGCCGGACCGGGGAGCTGTTTTTT. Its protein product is CASSPQGAGGGRTGELFF.

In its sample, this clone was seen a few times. The CDR3 loop reads CASSVGAGSSGYTF. CDR3 nucleotide sequence: TGTGCCAGCAGCGTAGGGGCAGGAAGCTCTGGCTACACCTTC. This rearrangement joins TRBV9 to TRBJ1-2; D is undetermined. V lost 0 bases and J 7 bases, leaving 13 bases between the germline ends. This CDR3 comprises 14 residues. The V gene's germline CDR1 is SGDLS and CDR2 YYNGEE.

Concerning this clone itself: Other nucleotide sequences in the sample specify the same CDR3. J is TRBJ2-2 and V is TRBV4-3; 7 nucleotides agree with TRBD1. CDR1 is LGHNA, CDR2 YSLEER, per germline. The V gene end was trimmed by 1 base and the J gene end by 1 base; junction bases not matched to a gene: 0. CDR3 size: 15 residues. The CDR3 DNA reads TGCGCCAGCAGCCAAGGGACAGGGAACACCGGGGAGCTGTTTTTT. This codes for CASSQGTGNTGELFF.

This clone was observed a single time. CDR3 sequence reads: CASSSINNSGASKKTQYF. The CDR3 DNA is TGTGCCAGCAGCTCGATAAACAATAGCGGGGCCTCTAAGAAGACCCAGTACTTC. V gene TRBV11-2 combines with J gene TRBJ2-5, with 8 bases aligning to TRBD2. The CDR3 is 18 amino acids. Per germline, CDR1 SGHAT and CDR2 FQNNGV. J lost 6 bases, V lost 4 bases, and 19 bases had no gene match. The whole variable domain, filled in from reference TRBV11-2 and TRBJ2-5, reads EAGVAQSPRYKIIEKRQSVAFWCNPISGHATLYWYQQILGQGPKLLIQFQNNGVVDDSQLPKDRFSAERLKGVDSTLKIQPAKLEDSAVYLCASSSINNSGASKKTQYFGPGTRLLVL.

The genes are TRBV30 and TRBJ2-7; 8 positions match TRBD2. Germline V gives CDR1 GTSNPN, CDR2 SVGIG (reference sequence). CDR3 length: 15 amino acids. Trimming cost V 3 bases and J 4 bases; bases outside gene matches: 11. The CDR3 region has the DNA TGTGCCTGGAGCTCTGGTAGCGGGGACCGGTACGAGCAGTACTTC. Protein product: CAWSSGSGDRYEQYF. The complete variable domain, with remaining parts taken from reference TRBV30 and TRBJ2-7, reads SQTIHQWPATLVQPVGSPLSLECTVEGTSNPNLYWYRQAAGRGLQLLFYSVGIGQISSEVPQNLSASRPQDRQFILSSKKLLLSDSGFYLCAWSSGSGDRYEQYFGPGTRLTVT.

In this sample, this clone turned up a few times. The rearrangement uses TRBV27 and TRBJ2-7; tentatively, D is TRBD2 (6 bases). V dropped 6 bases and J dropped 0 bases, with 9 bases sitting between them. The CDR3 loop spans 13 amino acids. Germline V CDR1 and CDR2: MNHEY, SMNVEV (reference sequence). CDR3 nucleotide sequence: TGTGCCAGCAGAGGGCGGGACTCCTACGAGCAGTACTTC. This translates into CASRGRDSYEQYF.

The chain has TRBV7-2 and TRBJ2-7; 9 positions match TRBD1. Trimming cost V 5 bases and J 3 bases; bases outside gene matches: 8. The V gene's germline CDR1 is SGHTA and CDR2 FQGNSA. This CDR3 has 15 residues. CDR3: CASSPRTGVNYEQYF. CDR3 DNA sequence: TGTGCCAGCAGCCCTCGGACAGGGGTGAACTACGAGCAGTACTTC.

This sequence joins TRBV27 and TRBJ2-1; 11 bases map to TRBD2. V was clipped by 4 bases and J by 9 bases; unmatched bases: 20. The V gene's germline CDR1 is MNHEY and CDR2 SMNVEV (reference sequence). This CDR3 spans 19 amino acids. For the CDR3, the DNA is TGTGCCAGCAGTTCGGGACTAGCGGCAACCCCAGGGGGATTGAGTGAGCAGTTCTTC. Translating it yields CASSSGLAATPGGLSEQFF.

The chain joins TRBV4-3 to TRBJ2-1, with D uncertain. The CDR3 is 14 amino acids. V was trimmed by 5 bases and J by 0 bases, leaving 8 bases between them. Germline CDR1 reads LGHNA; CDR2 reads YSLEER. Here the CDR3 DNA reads TGCGCCAGCAGCTCCCTAGGCTCCTACAATGAGCAGTTCTTC. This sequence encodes CASSSLGSYNEQFF.

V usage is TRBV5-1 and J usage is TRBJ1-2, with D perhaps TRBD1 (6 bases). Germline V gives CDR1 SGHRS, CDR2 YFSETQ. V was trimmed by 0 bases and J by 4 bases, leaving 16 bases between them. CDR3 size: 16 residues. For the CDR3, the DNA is TGCGCCAGCAGCTTGGGGATTCGACAGGCGGGCTATGGCTACACCTTC. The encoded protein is CASSLGIRQAGYGYTF.

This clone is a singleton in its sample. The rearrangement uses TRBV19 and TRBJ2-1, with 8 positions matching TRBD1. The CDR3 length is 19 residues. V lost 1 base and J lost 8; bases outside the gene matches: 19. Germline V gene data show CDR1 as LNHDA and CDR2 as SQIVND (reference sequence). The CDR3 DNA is TGTGCCAGTAGTATAGTGGTCAGGGGGCTTCAGCAGTTGGTCCATGAGCAGTTCTTC. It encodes CASSIVVRGLQQLVHEQFF.

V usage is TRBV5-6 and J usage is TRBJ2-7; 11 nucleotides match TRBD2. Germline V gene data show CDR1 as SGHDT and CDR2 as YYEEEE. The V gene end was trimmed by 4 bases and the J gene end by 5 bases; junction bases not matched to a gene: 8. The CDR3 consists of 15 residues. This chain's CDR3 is CASSVAGGPFHEQYF. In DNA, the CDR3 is TGTGCCAGCAGCGTAGCGGGAGGGCCCTTCCACGAGCAGTACTTC.

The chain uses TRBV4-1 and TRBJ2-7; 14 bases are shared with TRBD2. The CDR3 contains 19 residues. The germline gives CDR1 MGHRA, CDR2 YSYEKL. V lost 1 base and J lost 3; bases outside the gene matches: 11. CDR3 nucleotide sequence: TGCGCCAGCAGCCAAGGACCCGGGACTAGCGGGAGCTGGGACTACGAGCAGTACTTC. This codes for CASSQGPGTSGSWDYEQYF.

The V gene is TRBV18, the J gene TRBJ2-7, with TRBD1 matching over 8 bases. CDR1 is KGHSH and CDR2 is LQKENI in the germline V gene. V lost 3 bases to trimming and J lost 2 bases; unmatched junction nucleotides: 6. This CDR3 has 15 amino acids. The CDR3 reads CASSPYRDRPYEQYF. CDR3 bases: TGTGCCAGCTCACCCTACCGGGACAGGCCCTACGAGCAGTACTTC.

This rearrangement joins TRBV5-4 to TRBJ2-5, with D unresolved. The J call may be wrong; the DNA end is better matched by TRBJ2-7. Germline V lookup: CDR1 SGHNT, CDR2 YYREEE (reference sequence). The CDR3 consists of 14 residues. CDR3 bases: TGTGCCAGCAGCTTGGCCCCTGCCACCTACGAGCAGTACTTC. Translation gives CASSLAPATYEQYF.

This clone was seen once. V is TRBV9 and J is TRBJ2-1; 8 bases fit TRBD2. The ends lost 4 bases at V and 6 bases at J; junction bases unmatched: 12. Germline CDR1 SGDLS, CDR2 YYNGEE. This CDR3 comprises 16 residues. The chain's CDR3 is CASSPRRAGVGNEQFF. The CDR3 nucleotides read TGTGCCAGCAGCCCCCGAAGAGCGGGAGTTGGCAATGAGCAGTTCTTC.

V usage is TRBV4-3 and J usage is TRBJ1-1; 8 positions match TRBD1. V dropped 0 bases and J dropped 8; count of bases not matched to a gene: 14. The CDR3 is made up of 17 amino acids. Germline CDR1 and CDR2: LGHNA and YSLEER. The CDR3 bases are TGCGCCAGCAGCCAAGAACAGCCCAGGGGGCCCTTCCTCGAAGCTTTCTTT. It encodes CASSQEQPRGPFLEAFF.

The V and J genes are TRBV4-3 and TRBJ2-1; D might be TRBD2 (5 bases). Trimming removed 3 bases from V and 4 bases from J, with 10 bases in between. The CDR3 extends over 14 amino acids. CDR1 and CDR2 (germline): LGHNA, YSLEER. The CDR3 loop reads CASSHVLGYNEQFF. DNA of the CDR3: TGCGCCAGCAGCCACGTACTAGGTTACAATGAGCAGTTCTTC.

This chain's CDR3 is CASSLVGGGSAADTQYF. In nucleotides, the CDR3 is TGCGCCAGCAGCTTGGTCGGTGGCGGGAGTGCCGCAGATACGCAGTATTTT. The V gene is TRBV5-1, the J gene TRBJ2-3; TRBD2 agrees at 7 bases. The CDR3 extends over 17 amino acids. The germline gives CDR1 SGHRS, CDR2 YFSETQ. Losses at the gene ends were 0 bases for V and 4 bases for J; bases not matched to a gene: 11.

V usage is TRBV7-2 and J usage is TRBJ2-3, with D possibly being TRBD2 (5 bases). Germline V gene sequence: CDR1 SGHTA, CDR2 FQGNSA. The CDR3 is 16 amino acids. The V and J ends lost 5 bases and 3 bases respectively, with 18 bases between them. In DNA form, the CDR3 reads TGTGCCAGCAGCCCCGTAGGAGCTAGCAAGACAGATACGCAGTATTTT. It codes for CASSPVGASKTDTQYF. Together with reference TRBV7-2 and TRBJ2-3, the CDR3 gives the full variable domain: GAGVSQSPSNKVTEKGKDVELRCDPISGHTALYWYRQSLGQGLEFLIYFQGNSAPDKSGLPSDRFSAERTGGSVSTLTIQRTQQEDSAVYLCASSPVGASKTDTQYFGPGTRLTVL.

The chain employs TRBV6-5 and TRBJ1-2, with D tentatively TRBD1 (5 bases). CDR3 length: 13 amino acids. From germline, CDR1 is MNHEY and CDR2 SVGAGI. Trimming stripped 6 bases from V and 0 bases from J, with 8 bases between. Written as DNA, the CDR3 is TGTGCCAGCAGCCAGGACACTAACTATGGCTACACCTTC. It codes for CASSQDTNYGYTF.

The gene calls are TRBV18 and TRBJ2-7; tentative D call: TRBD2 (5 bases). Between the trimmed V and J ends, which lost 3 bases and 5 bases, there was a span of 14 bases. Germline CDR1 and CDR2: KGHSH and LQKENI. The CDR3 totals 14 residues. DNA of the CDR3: TGTGCCAGCTCACCGGCAGGAGGCGAAGACGAGCAGTACTTC. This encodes CASSPAGGEDEQYF.

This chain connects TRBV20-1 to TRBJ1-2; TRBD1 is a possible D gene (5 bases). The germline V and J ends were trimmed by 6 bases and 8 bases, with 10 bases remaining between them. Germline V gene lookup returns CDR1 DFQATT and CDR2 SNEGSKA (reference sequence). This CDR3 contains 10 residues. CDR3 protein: CSAKGMGYTF. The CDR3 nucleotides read TGCAGTGCCAAGGGGATGGGCTACACCTTC.

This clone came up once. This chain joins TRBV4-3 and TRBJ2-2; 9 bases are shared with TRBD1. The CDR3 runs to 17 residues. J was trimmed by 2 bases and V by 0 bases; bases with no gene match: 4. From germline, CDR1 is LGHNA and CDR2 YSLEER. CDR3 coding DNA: TGCGCCAGCAGCCAAGATAGGGACAGGGCCAACACCGGGGAGCTGTTTTTT. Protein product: CASSQDRDRANTGELFF.

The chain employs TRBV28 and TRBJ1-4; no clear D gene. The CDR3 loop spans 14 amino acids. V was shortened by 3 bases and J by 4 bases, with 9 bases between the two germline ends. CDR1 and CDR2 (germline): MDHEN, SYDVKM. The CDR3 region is CASSLSRHNEKLFF. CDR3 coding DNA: TGTGCCAGCAGTTTGTCCAGACATAATGAAAAACTGTTTTTT.

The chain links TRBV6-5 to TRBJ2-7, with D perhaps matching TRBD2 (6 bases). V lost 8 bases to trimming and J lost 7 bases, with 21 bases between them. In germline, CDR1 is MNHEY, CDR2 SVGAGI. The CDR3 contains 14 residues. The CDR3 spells CASAAERARWEQYF. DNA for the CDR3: TGTGCCAGCGCAGCAGAGCGGGCCCGGTGGGAGCAGTACTTC.

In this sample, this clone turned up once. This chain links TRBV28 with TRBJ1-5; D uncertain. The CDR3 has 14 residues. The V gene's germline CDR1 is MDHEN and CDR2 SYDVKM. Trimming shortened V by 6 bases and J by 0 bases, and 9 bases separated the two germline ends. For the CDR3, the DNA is TGTGCCAGCAGGGGCAGTAATAGCAATCAGCCCCAGCATTTT. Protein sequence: CASRGSNSNQPQHF.

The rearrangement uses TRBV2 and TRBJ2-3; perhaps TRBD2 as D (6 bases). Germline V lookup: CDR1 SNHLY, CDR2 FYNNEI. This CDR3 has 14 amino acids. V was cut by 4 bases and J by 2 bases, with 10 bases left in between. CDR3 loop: CASSARGFTDTQYF. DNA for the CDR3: TGTGCCAGCAGTGCCCGGGGGTTCACAGATACGCAGTATTTT.

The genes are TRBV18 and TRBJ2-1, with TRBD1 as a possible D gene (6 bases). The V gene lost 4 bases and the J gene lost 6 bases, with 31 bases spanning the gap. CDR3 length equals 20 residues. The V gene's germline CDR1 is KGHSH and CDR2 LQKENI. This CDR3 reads CASSLASPRPKEGVGNEQFF. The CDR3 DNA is TGTGCCAGCTCACTAGCTTCTCCGCGGCCGAAAGAGGGGGTCGGCAATGAGCAGTTCTTC.

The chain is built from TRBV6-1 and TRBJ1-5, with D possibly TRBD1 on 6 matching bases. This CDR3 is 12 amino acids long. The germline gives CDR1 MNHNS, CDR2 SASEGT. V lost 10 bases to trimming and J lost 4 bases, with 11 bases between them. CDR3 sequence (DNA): TGTGCCACCCGGACAGTAAATCAGCCCCAGCATTTT. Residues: CATRTVNQPQHF.

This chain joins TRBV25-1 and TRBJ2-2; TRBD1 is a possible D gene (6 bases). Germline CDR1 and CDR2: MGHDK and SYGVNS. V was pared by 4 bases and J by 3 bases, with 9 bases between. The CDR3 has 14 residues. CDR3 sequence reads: CASSGGHDTGELFF. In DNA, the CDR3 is TGTGCCAGCAGTGGGGGGCACGACACCGGGGAGCTGTTTTTT.

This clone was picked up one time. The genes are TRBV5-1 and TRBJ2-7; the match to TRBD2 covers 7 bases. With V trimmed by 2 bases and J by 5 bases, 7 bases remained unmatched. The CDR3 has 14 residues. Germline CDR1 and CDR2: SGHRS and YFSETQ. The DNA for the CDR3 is TGCGCCAGCAGCTTAGGTGGGAGGGAGAACGAGCAGTACTTC. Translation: CASSLGGRENEQYF.